This TCR beta chain stems from a study of T cell responses to AZD1222 COVID-19 vaccine. Regarding the study as a whole: A rise in Spike-specific TCR breadth and depth followed two AZD1222 doses.

Germline V gene data show CDR1 as SGHRS and CDR2 as YFSETQ. V lost 6 bases and J lost 7, with 16 bases in between. The CDR3 totals 13 residues. Clones were read by immunoSEQ multiplex PCR, and TCRdb kept only the in-frame ones, dropping some. The data hold around 140,000 clones, with roughly 88% observed a single time. On this clone: Its antigen is unidentified.

This specimen was peripheral blood, taken 28 days after the second dose of the MenACWY control vaccine. The chain couples TRBV5-1 to TRBJ1-2; no firm D call. The clonotype comes from an adult who received the MenACWY meningococcal vaccine as a control. The CDR3 DNA reads TGCGCCAGCACCACGACCCCGGAGGCTGGCTACACCTTC. Residues: CASTTTPEAGYTF.